This TCR beta chain was recovered during a study of T cells in narcolepsy. At the level of the study: Donors had narcolepsy type 1 or type 2, or were healthy controls.

The CDR3 totals 16 residues. Trimming pared 2 bases from V and 0 bases from J, leaving 11 bases between. The germline CDR1 and CDR2 sequences are MDHEN and SYDVKM. Findings and caveats of the study: Autoreactive clonotypes reportedly recurred in blood of same and different patients, not controls. Autoreactive clone sequences were missing from some blood memory CD4+ repertoires. Same-patient CSF and blood CD4+ T cell clonotypes included HCRT-specific and TRIB2-specific autoreactive ones.

Concerning this clone: What it recognizes is unknown.

Profiling relied on immunoSEQ multiplex PCR, and the TCRdb table lists in-frame clones only, not all of them. This table holds 12,000 or so clones, over 90% found once. Sequencing was done on a sample of CD45RA- memory CD4+ T cells from PBMCs. This clonotype originated in a human donor with narcolepsy. This chain connects TRBV28 to TRBJ1-5; D perhaps matches TRBD1 (5 bases). Here the CDR3 DNA reads TGTGCCAGCAGTTTAGGGGCAGTTTTTAGCAATCAGCCCCAGCATTTT. It codes for CASSLGAVFSNQPQHF.